What follows are 10 T cell receptor beta chains derived from one specimen sequenced in a study of blood T cell repertoires in COVID-19. Here immunoSEQ multiplex PCR was the method, and the copy in TCRdb shows in-frame clones only, minus some. The repertoire holds more than 300,000 clones, with approximately 85% as singletons. Input material: peripheral blood. The receptors were sampled from a woman in her forties or fifties with acute or convalescent COVID-19.

The J gene is TRBJ1-3, the V gene TRBV5-1, with TRBD1 identical over 7 bases. The J segment lost 3 bases and the V segment lost 5 bases, leaving 8 bases of the junction unmatched. Germline V gene data show CDR1 as SGHRS and CDR2 as YFSETQ. The CDR3 consists of 15 residues. CDR3 DNA sequence: TGCGCCAGCAGACAGGGGAACGGCCTTGGAAACACCATATATTTT. Translation gives CASRQGNGLGNTIYF.

The CDR3 nucleotides are TGTGCCAGCAGCTTACGCGGCGGGGCATCGTTCTACGAGCAGTACTTC. This codes for CASSLRGGASFYEQYF. The rearrangement links TRBV7-3 to TRBJ2-7, with D perhaps matching TRBD2 (6 bases). Trimming removed 2 bases at V and 3 bases at J, with 17 bases between. The CDR3 runs to 16 residues. Germline CDR1 and CDR2: SGHTA and FQGTGA.

The chain recombines TRBV6-5 with TRBJ2-7; D may be TRBD1 (6 bases). This CDR3 has 15 amino acids. Germline loops: CDR1 MNHEY, CDR2 SVGAGI. The V and J ends lost 2 bases and 3 bases respectively, with 14 bases between them. The CDR3 loop is CASSYLAGRGYEQYF. The CDR3, as DNA: TGTGCCAGCAGTTACCTGGCAGGCAGGGGCTACGAGCAGTACTTC.

The V and J genes are TRBV2 and TRBJ1-5; D call uncertain. Germline CDR1 and CDR2: SNHLY and FYNNEI. Trimming took 8 bases from V and 7 from J, leaving 15 bases between them. CDR3 length: 13 amino acids. CDR3 bases: TGTGCCAGCTCGGGTGATGAAGTACAGCCCCAGCATTTT. Protein product: CASSGDEVQPQHF.

This CDR3 reads CASSVVAAGTDTQYF. CDR3 in DNA: TGTGCCAGCAGCGTAGTAGCGGCAGGCACAGATACGCAGTATTTT. The gene calls are TRBV9 and TRBJ2-3, with a weak D call TRBD2 (6 bases). Germline loops: CDR1 SGDLS, CDR2 YYNGEE. Trimming cost V 0 bases and J 1 base, with 9 bases left between them. CDR3 size: 15 residues.

This chain links TRBV5-5 with TRBJ2-5; 7 bases agree with TRBD2. The CDR3 covers 15 residues. Germline CDR1 is SGHKS and CDR2 is YYEKEE (reference sequence). J was trimmed by 4 bases and V by 7 bases; bases with no gene match: 13. CDR3 residues: CASGQDGGSSETQYF. CDR3 bases: TGTGCCAGCGGCCAGGACGGGGGGTCTTCAGAGACCCAGTACTTC.

The DNA of the CDR3 is TGTGCCAGCAGCTTAACGGTGAGGGAACAGCAGTTCTTC. Amino acids: CASSLTVREQQFF. V usage is TRBV7-3 and J usage is TRBJ2-1; tentatively, D is TRBD2 (5 bases). Germline lookup yields CDR1 SGHTA and CDR2 FQGTGA. The CDR3 extends over 13 amino acids. V lost 0 bases, J lost 11 bases, and 11 bases lay in between.

This clone occurred once. The chain recombines TRBV4-1 with TRBJ2-3; 8 nucleotides match TRBD1. The CDR3 has 16 residues. The germline V gene encodes CDR1 MGHRA and CDR2 YSYEKL. V lost 1 base and J lost 5; bases outside the gene matches: 8. The CDR3 DNA reads as TGCGCCAGCAGCCAAGTTTATGGACAGGGTTTAGATACGCAGTATTTT. As protein: CASSQVYGQGLDTQYF.

J is TRBJ1-1 and V is TRBV19, with 7 bases identical to TRBD1. CDR1 is LNHDA, CDR2 SQIVND, per germline (reference sequence). After removal of 3 bases from V and 4 bases from J, the junction contained 8 bases not matched to a gene. The length of the CDR3 is 15 residues. The chain's CDR3 is CASSMYDRVGTEAFF. CDR3 DNA sequence: TGTGCCAGTAGTATGTATGACAGGGTTGGCACTGAAGCTTTCTTT.

V is TRBV7-3 and J is TRBJ2-3; TRBD2 matches 13 bases. J was trimmed by 2 bases and V by 0 bases; bases with no gene match: 2. Per germline, CDR1 SGHTA and CDR2 FQGTGA. The CDR3 spans 17 residues. CDR3 nucleotides: TGTGCCAGCAGCTTAACGGGACTAGCGGGGCCCACAGATACGCAGTATTTT. It encodes CASSLTGLAGPTDTQYF.